This T cell receptor (beta chain) is drawn from a study of type 1 and type 2 diabetes patients. The germline V gene has CDR1 MNHNY and CDR2 SVGAGI (reference sequence). This CDR3 comprises 13 residues. V lost 5 bases, J lost 1 base, and 8 bases lay in between. Overall study findings and caveats: Age and gender were not matched between study groups, possibly biasing interpretation.

This clonotype was counted a few times. Its cognate antigen is unknown. Amplification started from genomic DNA. Amplification of the beta chain CDR3 used 30 forward and 13 reverse multiplex primers. TCRdb passed the multiplex PCR reads through MiXCR, listing each CDR3 protein once. The table includes about 270,000 distinct CDR3 sequences, roughly 50% detected once. Specimen: peripheral blood mononuclear cells (PBMCs). The chain recombines TRBV6-6 with TRBJ2-5; D not resolved. This TCR derives from a man aged 18 to 35 with type 2 diabetes. The CDR3 coding sequence is TGTGCCAGCAGTCCTTCGGGCCAAGAGACCCAGTACTTC. Protein product: CASSPSGQETQYF.